The TCR beta chain described here comes from a study of T cell responses to AZD1222 COVID-19 vaccine. Study observations and caveats: A mostly white British donor set with more females was recruited, and clonal diversity was possibly underestimated. Just five or six AZD1222 recipients were seropositive at baseline. Sampling captured repertoires only after the peak T cell response. Spike-specific TCR depth and breadth grew after two AZD1222 doses.

The CDR3 extends over 15 amino acids. Trimming removed 4 bases from V and 0 bases from J; junction bases left unmatched: 4. Germline-derived CDR1 and CDR2 are SGHTS and YDEGEE. TCRdb keeps only in-frame clones here, not all; method: immunoSEQ multiplex PCR. The repertoire holds about 120,000 clones, with approximately 94% as singletons. In the case of this clone: Its specificity is not known.

The V gene is TRBV5-8, the J gene TRBJ1-5, with 7 bases that match TRBD1. The receptor was derived from an adult who received the AZD1222 COVID-19 vaccine. The specimen comprised peripheral blood, sampled 28 days after the second AZD1222 dose. CDR3 protein: CASSPTGYSNQPQHF. The DNA for the CDR3 is TGTGCCAGCAGCCCGACAGGGTATAGCAATCAGCCCCAGCATTTT.